Below, 8 T cell receptor beta chains from the same sample are listed, as sequenced in a study of neurological immune-mediated disorders (dated by TCRdb to between 2018 and 2020). The library was obtained by 5' RACE. Sequencing relied on an Illumina HiSeq 2500. In TCRdb, the public reads were trimmed at Q25 with fastp and aligned with MiXCR, with productive beta chains retained. Under each unique CDR3 protein, matching rows form one entry showing the most common genes and DNA. The sample table holds some 48,000 distinct CDR3 sequences, of which over 4.5% were seen once. The biggest ten clones account for 1.4% to 1.5% of the sample. The sequenced sample consisted of CD4+ T cells from blood. The receptors derive from a woman between 18 and 30 years old with multiple sclerosis.

There are many counts of this clonotype. V is TRBV20-1 and J is TRBJ1-1; 8 nucleotides align to TRBD1. V lost 3 bases and J lost 0; bases outside the gene matches: 15. The CDR3 totals 18 residues. Germline-derived CDR1 and CDR2 are DFQATT and SNEGSKA (reference sequence). The DNA of the CDR3 is TGCAGTGCTAGGGGGGCAGGGGGCACCGTCCAGATGAACACTGAAGCTTTCTTT. It specifies CSARGAGGTVQMNTEAFF.

This clonotype was seen ten or more times. The V call is TRBV10-2, the J call TRBJ1-2; D is unclear. V lost 9 bases and J 8 bases, leaving 13 bases between the germline ends. This CDR3 contains 11 residues. Germline V gene sequence: CDR1 WSHSY, CDR2 SAAADI. In nucleotides, the CDR3 is TGCGCCAGACCAACCGCTGGCGGCTACACCTTC. This gives the protein CARPTAGGYTF.

This clonotype was seen ten or more times. The chain uses TRBV2 and TRBJ2-7, with TRBD2 as a possible D gene (6 bases). Germline CDR1 is SNHLY and CDR2 is FYNNEI. The CDR3 has 14 amino acids. Between the trimmed V and J ends, which lost 3 bases and 4 bases, there was a span of 13 bases. The CDR3: CASSEGVRGYEQYF. DNA of the CDR3: TGTGCCAGCAGTGAGGGTGTCCGGGGGTACGAGCAGTACTTC. Full variable domain (remainder filled in from reference TRBV2 and TRBJ2-7): EPEVTQTPSHQVTQMGQEVILRCVPISNHLYFYWYRQILGQKVEFLVSFYNNEISEKSEIFDDQFSVERPDGSNFTLKIRSTKLEDSAMYFCASSEGVRGYEQYFGPGTRLTVT.

This clonotype has a count of ten or more. V usage is TRBV7-9 and J usage is TRBJ2-2; D is possibly TRBD1 or TRBD2 (5 bases each). CDR3 length: 15 residues. The ends were cut back, 8 bases at V and 5 bases at J, with 18 bases in the middle. Germline values: CDR1 SEHNR, CDR2 FQNEAQ (reference sequence). The CDR3 reads CASGPMSGRTGELFF. In DNA, the CDR3 is TGTGCCAGCGGCCCCATGTCAGGGAGAACCGGGGAGCTGTTTTTT.

This clonotype was picked up many times. The chain links TRBV7-2 to TRBJ2-3, with D possibly TRBD2 on 6 matching bases. The length of the CDR3 is 14 residues. V was trimmed by 1 base and J by 3 bases, leaving 8 bases between them. Per the germline V gene, CDR1 is SGHTA and CDR2 is FQGNSA. This CDR3 is CASSLGDSTDTQYF. For the CDR3, the DNA is TGTGCCAGCAGCTTAGGGGACTCAACAGATACGCAGTATTTT.

This clonotype was counted at least ten times. J is TRBJ2-1 and V is TRBV11-2; 10 bases match TRBD2. This CDR3 has 15 residues. In germline, CDR1 is SGHAT, CDR2 FQNNGV. Losses at the gene ends were 5 bases for V and 6 bases for J; bases not matched to a gene: 7. CDR3 sequence: CASSQGSSGSNEQFF. CDR3 DNA: TGTGCCAGCAGCCAAGGGTCTAGCGGGAGCAATGAGCAGTTCTTC.

This sequence joins TRBV29-1 and TRBJ2-3; D gene ambiguous. The CDR3 has 14 residues. Trimming removed 2 bases from V and 0 bases from J, with 9 bases in between. Germline CDR1 SQVTM, CDR2 ANQGSEA. The CDR3 bases are TGCAGCGTTGAACAGACCTCTAGCACAGATACGCAGTATTTT. The encoded protein is CSVEQTSSTDTQYF.

This clonotype was detected many times. The chain has TRBV6-1 and TRBJ2-1, with 9 bases aligning to TRBD2. V lost 5 bases, J lost 6 bases, and 11 bases stayed unmatched. Germline V gene data show CDR1 as MNHNS and CDR2 as SASEGT. This CDR3 is built from 16 residues. CDR3 coding DNA: TGTGCCAGCAGTATGACTGGGCTAGCGGGGAGCAATGAGCAGTTCTTC. Its translation: CASSMTGLAGSNEQFF.